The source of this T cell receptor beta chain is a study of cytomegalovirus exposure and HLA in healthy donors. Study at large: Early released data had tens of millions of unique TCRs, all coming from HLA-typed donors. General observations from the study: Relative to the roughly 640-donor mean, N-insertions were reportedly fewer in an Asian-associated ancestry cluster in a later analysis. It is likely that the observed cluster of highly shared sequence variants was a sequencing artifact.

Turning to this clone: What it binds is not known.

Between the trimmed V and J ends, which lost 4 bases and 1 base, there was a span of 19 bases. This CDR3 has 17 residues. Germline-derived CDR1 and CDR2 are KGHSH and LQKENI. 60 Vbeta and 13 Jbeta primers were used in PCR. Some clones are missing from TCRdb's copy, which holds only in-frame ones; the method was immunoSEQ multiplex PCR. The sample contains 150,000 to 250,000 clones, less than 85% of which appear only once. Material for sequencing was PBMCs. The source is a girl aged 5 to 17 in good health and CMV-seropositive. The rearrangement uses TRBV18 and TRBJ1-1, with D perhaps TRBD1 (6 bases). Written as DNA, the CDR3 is TGTGCCAGCTCACTACAGGGCGGCGGTAGTAGGAACACTGAAGCTTTCTTT. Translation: CASSLQGGGSRNTEAFF.